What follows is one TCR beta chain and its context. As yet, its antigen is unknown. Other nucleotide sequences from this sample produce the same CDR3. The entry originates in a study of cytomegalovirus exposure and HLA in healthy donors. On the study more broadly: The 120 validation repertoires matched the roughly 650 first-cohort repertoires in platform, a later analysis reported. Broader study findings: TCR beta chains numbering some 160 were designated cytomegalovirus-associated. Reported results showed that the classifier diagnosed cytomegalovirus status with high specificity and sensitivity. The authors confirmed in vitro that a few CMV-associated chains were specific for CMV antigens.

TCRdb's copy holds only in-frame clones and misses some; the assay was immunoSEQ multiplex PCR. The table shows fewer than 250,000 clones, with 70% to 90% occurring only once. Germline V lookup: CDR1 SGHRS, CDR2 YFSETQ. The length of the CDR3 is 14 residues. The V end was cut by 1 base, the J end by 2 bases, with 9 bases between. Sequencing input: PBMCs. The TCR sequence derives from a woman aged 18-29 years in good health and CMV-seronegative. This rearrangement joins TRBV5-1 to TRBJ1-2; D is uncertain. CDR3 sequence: CASSLSSGNYGYTF. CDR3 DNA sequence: TGCGCCAGCAGCTTGTCTAGTGGGAACTATGGCTACACCTTC.